The source of this T cell receptor (beta chain) is a study of shared clonotypes between healthy human individuals. Using immunoSEQ multiplex PCR, the repertoire was profiled, and TCRdb retains in-frame clones only, with some absent. Of about 490,000 clones listed, 70% to 80% were seen once; the top ten hold roughly 13%. The donors were all Caucasian adults (living in Nashville, Tennessee). About this clone: What it binds is unknown.

The CDR3 spans 13 residues. V was pared by 0 bases and J by 14 bases, with 4 bases of the junction left unmatched. The germline V gene encodes CDR1 KGHSH and CDR2 LQKENI. Study outcomes and limitations: Blood was the sole source, and tissue repertoires probably differ.

This rearrangement joins TRBV18 to TRBJ1-6; 7 bases fit TRBD1. This receptor was taken from a woman aged 40 to 50 in good health. Some clones in this sample may be carry-over from other donors' samples. The sequenced sample consisted of PBMCs. The CDR3 nucleotides are TGTGCCAGCTCACCACCGGCAGGGGGTTCCCTCCACTTT. It specifies CASSPPAGGSLHF.